At least ten counts were recorded for the clone carrying this T cell receptor beta chain. The data originate from a study of Graves' ophthalmopathy and Graves' hyperthyroidism. Scientists amplified the TCR beta CDR3 regions from RNA transcripts. First-round RT-PCR employed HTBI primers, with a second-round multiplex PCR after it. TCRdb used MiXCR to reprocess the multiplex PCR reads, holding one entry per CDR3 protein. The repertoire holds more than 300,000 distinct CDR3 sequences, with just over 15% as singletons. The germline gives CDR1 MGHRA, CDR2 YSYEKL. V trimming: 0 bases; J trimming: 7 bases; junction bases outside the gene matches: 6. The CDR3 length is 15 residues.

Material for sequencing was peripheral blood. This chain uses TRBV4-1 with TRBJ1-2; 9 bases are a match to TRBD1. This clonotype was obtained from a woman under 30 with stable Graves' hyperthyroidism. As DNA, the CDR3 is TGCGCCAGCAGCCAAGACACAGGGGGCGCGGGTGGCTACACCTTC. This translates into CASSQDTGGAGGYTF.